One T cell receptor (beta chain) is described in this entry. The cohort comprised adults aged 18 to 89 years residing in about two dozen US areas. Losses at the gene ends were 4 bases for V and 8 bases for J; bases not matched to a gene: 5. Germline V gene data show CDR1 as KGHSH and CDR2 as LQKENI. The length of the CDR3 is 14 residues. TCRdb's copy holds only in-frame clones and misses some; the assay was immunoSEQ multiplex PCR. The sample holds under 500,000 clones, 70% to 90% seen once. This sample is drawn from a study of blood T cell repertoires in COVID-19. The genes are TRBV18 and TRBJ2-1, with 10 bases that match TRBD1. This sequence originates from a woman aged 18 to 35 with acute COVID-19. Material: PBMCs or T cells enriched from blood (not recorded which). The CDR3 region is CASSLRQGADEQFF. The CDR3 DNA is TGTGCCAGCTCACTACGACAGGGGGCGGATGAGCAGTTCTTC.